Listed here are 10 T cell receptor beta chains from one sample, sequenced in a study of molecular identifiers for immune sequencing clone quantification. TCRdb re-derived calls from the PCR reads in MiXCR, one entry per CDR3 protein. The profile covers about 100,000 distinct CDR3 sequences, with 36% appearing a single time and about 4.2% taken by the ten largest. The source material was naive CD8+ T cells from blood, with Jurkat cell RNA spiked in. Subset noted: FACS-sorted CD8+CD4-CCR7+CD45RA+ naive T cells. All receptors derive from a human donor in good health. Some libraries in this study had Jurkat cell RNA spiked in.

At least ten counts were recorded for this clonotype. V is TRBV7-8 and J is TRBJ2-7; 9 positions agree with TRBD2. CDR3 length equals 15 residues. CDR1 and CDR2 (germline): SGHVS, FQNEAQ. With 1 base clipped from V and 3 bases from J, the junction kept 4 bases outside the gene matches. The CDR3 sequence: CASSLVSGRIYEQYF. The CDR3 DNA sequence: TGTGCCAGCAGCTTAGTAAGCGGGAGGATCTACGAGCAGTACTTC.

The V and J genes are TRBV7-9 and TRBJ2-3; 9 bases map to TRBD1. The V and J ends lost 5 bases and 7 bases, in that order; junction bases with no gene match: 10. CDR1 SEHNR and CDR2 FQNEAQ come from the germline V gene (reference sequence). The CDR3 has 15 amino acids. CDR3 sequence: CASSRPGTGINTQYF. CDR3 DNA sequence: TGTGCCAGCAGCCGTCCCGGGACAGGGATTAATACGCAGTATTTT. The full variable domain, with the rest looked up from reference TRBV7-9 and TRBJ2-3, is DTGVSQNPRHKITKRGQNVTFRCDPISEHNRLYWYRQTLGQGPEFLTYFQNEAQLEKSRLLSDRFSAERPKGSFSTLEIQRTEQGDSAMYLCASSRPGTGINTQYFGPGTRLTVL.

This clonotype was seen ten or more times. The chain uses TRBV9 and TRBJ1-1; weak D call: TRBD1 (6 bases). The CDR3 is 13 residues long. Trimming stripped 4 bases from V and 5 bases from J, with 12 bases between. CDR1 is SGDLS and CDR2 is YYNGEE in the germline V gene. The CDR3 spells CASSPGDMTEAFF. DNA for the CDR3: TGTGCCAGCAGCCCAGGGGATATGACTGAAGCTTTCTTT.

A note on this clonotype: The final CDR3 position lacks the conserved phenylalanine or tryptophan, pointing to a likely read error. The chain couples TRBV2 to TRBJ1-5; D is uncertain. CDR3 length: 15 residues. The ends were cut back, 6 bases at V and 2 bases at J, with 14 bases in the middle. The germline CDR1 and CDR2 sequences are SNHLY and FYNNEI. CDR3 coding DNA: TGTGCCAGCAGGGTACTGGTTTCTGGCAATCAGCCCCAGCATATT. The encoded protein is CASRVLVSGNQPQHI.

This clonotype was recorded a few times. This chain links TRBV5-5 with TRBJ1-6; D call uncertain. The V end was cut by 5 bases, the J end by 12 bases, with 18 bases between. CDR3 length: 14 residues. The germline CDR1 and CDR2 sequences are SGHKS and YYEKEE (reference sequence). The CDR3 region has the DNA TGTGCCAGCAGTCCGGGGTGGGGTTTACAACCCCTCCACTTT. It specifies CASSPGWGLQPLHF.

Ten or more counts support this clonotype. The J gene is TRBJ2-3, the V gene TRBV20-1; possibly TRBD2 for D (5 bases). This CDR3 is 13 amino acids long. V was shortened by 0 bases and J by 9 bases, with 13 bases between the two germline ends. Germline V gene data show CDR1 as DFQATT and CDR2 as SNEGSKA (reference sequence). CDR3 sequence reads: CSARDWERQTQYF. CDR3 bases: TGCAGTGCTAGAGATTGGGAGCGTCAGACGCAGTATTTT.

Remarks on this clonotype: One base away lies a much larger clone, so this may be a sequencing read error. This chain uses TRBV5-6 with TRBJ2-3; D is unclear. CDR3 size: 14 residues. Germline V gene lookup returns CDR1 SGHDT and CDR2 YYEEEE. Here the CDR3 DNA reads TGTGCCAGCAGGCTGGGTGGCCTCCAAGATACGCTGTATTTT. Its translation is CASRLGGLQDTLYF.

Comments on this clonotype: One end of the junction varies from germline; a read error may be responsible. This sequence joins TRBV6-4 and TRBJ2-5, with D perhaps matching TRBD1 (6 bases). Germline V gene sequence: CDR1 MRHNA, CDR2 SNTAGT. The CDR3 contains 15 residues. The CDR3 DNA reads as TGTACCAGCAGAGCAACAGGGCATATCCAAGAGACCCAGTACTTC. Protein product: CTSRATGHIQETQYF.

This clonotype was seen more than once but under ten times. CDR3 DNA: TGTGCCAGCAGCAGCCGGGACAGAGAAGATACGCAGTATTTT. Its protein is CASSSRDREDTQYF. The chain carries TRBV9 and TRBJ2-3, with 7 nucleotides matching TRBD1. This CDR3 has 14 amino acids. Per the germline V gene, CDR1 is SGDLS and CDR2 is YYNGEE. The V gene end was trimmed by 4 bases and the J gene end by 5 bases; junction bases not matched to a gene: 7. The whole variable domain, filled in from reference TRBV9 and TRBJ2-3, reads DSGVTQTPKHLITATGQRVTLRCSPRSGDLSVYWYQQSLDQGLQFLIQYYNGEERAKGNILERFSAQQFPDLHSELNLSSLELGDSALYFCASSSRDREDTQYFGPGTRLTVL.

In the case of this clonotype: Given a much more abundant clone one base away, this may be a read error. The chain employs TRBV28 and TRBJ2-4, with a tentative D call TRBD2 (6 bases). CDR1 is MDHEN, CDR2 SYDVKM, per germline. This CDR3 is 14 amino acids long. The CDR3 spells CARSFWGDVNIQYF. Here the CDR3 DNA reads TGTGCCCGCAGTTTTTGGGGGGATGTAAACATTCAGTACTTC.